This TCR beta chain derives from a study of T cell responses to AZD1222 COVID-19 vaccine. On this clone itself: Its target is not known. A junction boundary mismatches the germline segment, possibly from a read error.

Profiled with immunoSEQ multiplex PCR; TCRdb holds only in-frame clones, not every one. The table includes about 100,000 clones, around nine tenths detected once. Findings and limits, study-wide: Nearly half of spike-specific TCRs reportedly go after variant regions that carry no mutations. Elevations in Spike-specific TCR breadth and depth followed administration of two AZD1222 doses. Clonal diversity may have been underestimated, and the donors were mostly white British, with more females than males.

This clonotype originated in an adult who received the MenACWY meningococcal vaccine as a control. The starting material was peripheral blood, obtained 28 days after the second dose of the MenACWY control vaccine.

CDR3 region: CASSEWQGQHF. Here the CDR3 DNA reads TGTGCCAGCAGTGAGTGGCAGGGACAGCACTTC. This sequence joins TRBV2 and TRBJ2-7; 7 bases are a match to TRBD1. CDR1 SNHLY and CDR2 FYNNEI come from the germline V gene. This CDR3 has 11 amino acids.